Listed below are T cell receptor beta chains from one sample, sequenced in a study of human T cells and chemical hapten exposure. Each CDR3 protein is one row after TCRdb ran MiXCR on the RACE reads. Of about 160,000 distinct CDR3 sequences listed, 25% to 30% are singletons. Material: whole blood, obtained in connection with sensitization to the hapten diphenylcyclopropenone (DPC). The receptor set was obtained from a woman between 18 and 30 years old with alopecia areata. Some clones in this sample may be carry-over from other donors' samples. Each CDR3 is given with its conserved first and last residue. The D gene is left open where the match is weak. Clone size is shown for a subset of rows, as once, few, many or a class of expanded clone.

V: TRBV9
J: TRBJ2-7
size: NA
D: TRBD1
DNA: TGTGCCAGCAGCGGGCGGCTCCCCCGGGACAGCTCCTACGAGCAGTACTTC
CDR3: CASSGRLPRDSSYEQYF

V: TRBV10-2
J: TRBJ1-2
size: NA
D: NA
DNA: TGCGCCAGCAACCCAACAGGAGACCATGGCTACACCTTC
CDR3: CASNPTGDHGYTF

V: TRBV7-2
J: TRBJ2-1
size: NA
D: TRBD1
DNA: TGTGCCAGCAGCCATAGGAGCAACAGGGGGCCGATCAATGAGCAGTTCTTC
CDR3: CASSHRSNRGPINEQFF

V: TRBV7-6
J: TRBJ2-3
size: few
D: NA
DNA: TGTGCCAGCAGCTCGGACTACCCTTCAGGGGATACGCAGTATTTT
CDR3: CASSSDYPSGDTQYF

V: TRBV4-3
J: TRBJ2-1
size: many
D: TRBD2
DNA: TGCGCCAGCAGCCAAGTTAGCGGGGTGCGAAACAATGAGCAGTTCTTC
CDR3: CASSQVSGVRNNEQFF

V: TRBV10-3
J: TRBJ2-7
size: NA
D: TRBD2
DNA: TGTGCCATCAGTGCGCCGGGACTAGCGGGAGATGCCCCCACTTACGAGCAGTACTTC
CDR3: CAISAPGLAGDAPTYEQYF

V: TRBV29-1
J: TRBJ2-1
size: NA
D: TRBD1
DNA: TGCAGCGTGGACCGGGACAGGGGGAAGGGTGAGCAGTTCTTC
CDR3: CSVDRDRGKGEQFF

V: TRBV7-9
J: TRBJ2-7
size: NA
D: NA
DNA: TGTGCCAGCAGCTTAGTTCCAGGGATCAGCGCCTACGAGCAGTACTTC
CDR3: CASSLVPGISAYEQYF

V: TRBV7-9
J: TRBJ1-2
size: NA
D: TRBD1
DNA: TGTGCCAGCAACCCGAACCGACAGGGTCCGCGCGGCTACACCTTC
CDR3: CASNPNRQGPRGYTF

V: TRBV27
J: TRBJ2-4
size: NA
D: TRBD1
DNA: TGTGCCAGCAGTTTAGGGACAGGGGGCCCTCAAGCCAAAAACATTCAGTACTTC
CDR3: CASSLGTGGPQAKNIQYF

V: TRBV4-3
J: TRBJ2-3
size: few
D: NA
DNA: TGCGCCAGCAGCCAAGGGACGGGCGGGGATACGCAGTATTTT
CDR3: CASSQGTGGDTQYF

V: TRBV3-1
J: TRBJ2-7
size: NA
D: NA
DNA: TGTGCCAGCAGCCAGGATCCTCCCGAGCAGTACTTC
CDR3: CASSQDPPEQYF

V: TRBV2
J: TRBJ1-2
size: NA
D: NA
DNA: TGTGCCAGTACCGGGGCTCCAGGTGGCTACACCTTT
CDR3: CASTGAPGGYTF

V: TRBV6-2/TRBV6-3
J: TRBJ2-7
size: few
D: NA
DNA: TGTGCCAGCAGTCGCGGCCACGAGCAGTACTTC
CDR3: CASSRGHEQYF

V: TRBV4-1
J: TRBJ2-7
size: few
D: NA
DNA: TGCGCCAGCAGCCCATACCGCGGGCCAGCGTCCTACGAGCAGTACTTC
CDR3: CASSPYRGPASYEQYF

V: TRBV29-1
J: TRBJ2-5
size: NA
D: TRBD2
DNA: TGCAGCGTTGTTTTAGCGGGATTACAAGAGACCCAGTACTTC
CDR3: CSVVLAGLQETQYF

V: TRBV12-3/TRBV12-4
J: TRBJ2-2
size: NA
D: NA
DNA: TGTGCCAGCAGTCTTCGAAGTTCGCTGGGCGGGGAGCTGTTTTTT
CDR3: CASSLRSSLGGELFF

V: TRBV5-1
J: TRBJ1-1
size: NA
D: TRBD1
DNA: TGCGCCAGCAGACCGACAGGGGGCGCTGAAGCTTTCTTT
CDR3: CASRPTGGAEAFF

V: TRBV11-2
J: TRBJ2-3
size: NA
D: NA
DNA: TGTGCCAGCAGCTTGCAGTCAAGCACGCAGTATTTT
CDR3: CASSLQSSTQYF

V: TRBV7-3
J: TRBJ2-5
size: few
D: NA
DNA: TGTGCCAGCAGTCCCGGGGGTAGGGGTCCAGAGACCCAGTACTTC
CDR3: CASSPGGRGPETQYF

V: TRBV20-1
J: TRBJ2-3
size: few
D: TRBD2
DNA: TGCAGTGCTAGTTGGGCTAGCGGGAGGGCCGATACGCAGTATTTT
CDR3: CSASWASGRADTQYF

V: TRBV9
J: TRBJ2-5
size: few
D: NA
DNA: TGTGCCAGCAGCGTAGTGGGGACCAAAGAGACCCAGTACTTC
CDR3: CASSVVGTKETQYF

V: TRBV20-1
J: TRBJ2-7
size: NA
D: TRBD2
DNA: TGCAGCTCGCGTTCCGGGGGGGCCTACGAGCAGTACTTC
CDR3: CSSRSGGAYEQYF

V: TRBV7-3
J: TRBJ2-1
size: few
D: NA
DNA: TGTGCCAGCAGCTTACCCCCGGATGATGAGCAGTTCTTC
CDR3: CASSLPPDDEQFF

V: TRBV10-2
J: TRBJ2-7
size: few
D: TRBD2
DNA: TGCGCCAGCAGTGAACTAGCGGGGGACACGTATTTCGAGCAGTACTTC
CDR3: CASSELAGDTYFEQYF

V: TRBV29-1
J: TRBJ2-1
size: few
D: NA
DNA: TGCAGCGTATCGCCTAGCCACAATGAGCAGTTCTTC
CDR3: CSVSPSHNEQFF

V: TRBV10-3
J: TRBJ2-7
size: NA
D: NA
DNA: TGTGCCATCAGCCCGTTGGGGGAGTTCCACGAGCAGTACTTC
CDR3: CAISPLGEFHEQYF

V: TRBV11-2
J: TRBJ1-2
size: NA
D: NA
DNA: TGTGCCAGCAGCTTGAATCAGGGGTTCGGCTATGGCTACACCTTC
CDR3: CASSLNQGFGYGYTF

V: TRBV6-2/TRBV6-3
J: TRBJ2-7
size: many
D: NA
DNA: TGTGCCAGCAGAGACCTCCGGGAGTATTACGAGCAGTACTTC
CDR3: CASRDLREYYEQYF

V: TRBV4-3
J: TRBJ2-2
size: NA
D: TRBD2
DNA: TGCGCCAGCAGCCAGGGGGCGAGCGGGAGGGTGACCGGGGAGCTGTTTTTT
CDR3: CASSQGASGRVTGELFF

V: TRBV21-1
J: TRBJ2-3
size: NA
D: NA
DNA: TGTGCCAGCAGCAACGCGGGACAGACTAGCACAGATACGCAGTATTTT
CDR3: CASSNAGQTSTDTQYF

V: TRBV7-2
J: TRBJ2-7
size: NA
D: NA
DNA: TGTGCCAGCAGCTTATCCGGGACCGAGCAGTACTTC
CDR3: CASSLSGTEQYF

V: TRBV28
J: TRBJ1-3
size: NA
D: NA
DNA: TGTGCCAGCAGTGTTCCGGGAACAGGAAACACCATATATTTT
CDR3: CASSVPGTGNTIYF

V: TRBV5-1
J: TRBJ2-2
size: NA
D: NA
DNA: TGCGCCAGCAGCACCAGGACTTCGGACGGGGAGCTGTTTTTT
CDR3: CASSTRTSDGELFF

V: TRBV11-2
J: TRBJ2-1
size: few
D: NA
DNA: TGTGCCAGCAGACTCCTCGGCTTGGACAATGAGCAGTTCTTC
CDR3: CASRLLGLDNEQFF

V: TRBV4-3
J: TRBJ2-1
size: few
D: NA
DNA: TGCGCCAGCAGCCAAGGGGCCGGGGTTTCCTACAATGAGCAGTTCTTC
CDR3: CASSQGAGVSYNEQFF

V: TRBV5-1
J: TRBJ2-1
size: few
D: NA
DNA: TGCGCCAGCACGGCCCCAAGGGGCAATGAGCAGTTCTTC
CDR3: CASTAPRGNEQFF

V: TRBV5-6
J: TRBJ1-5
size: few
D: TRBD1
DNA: TGTGCCAGCAGCTTTTTTGGGACAGACCATAGCAATCAGCCCCAGCATTTT
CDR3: CASSFFGTDHSNQPQHF

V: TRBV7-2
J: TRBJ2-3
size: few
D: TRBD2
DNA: TGTGCCAGCAGCTTGTCTAGCGGGGGGGGTACGCAGTATTTT
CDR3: CASSLSSGGGTQYF

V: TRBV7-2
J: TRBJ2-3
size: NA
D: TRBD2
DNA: TGTGCCAGCAGCTATACTGGGACTAGCGGGAGGGCCCAATATACGCAGTATTTT
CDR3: CASSYTGTSGRAQYTQYF

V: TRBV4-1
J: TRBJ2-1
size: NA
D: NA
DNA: TGCGCCAGCAGCCAAGATAGGCTAGGAGGAAAAAACAATGAGCAGTTCTTC
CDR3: CASSQDRLGGKNNEQFF

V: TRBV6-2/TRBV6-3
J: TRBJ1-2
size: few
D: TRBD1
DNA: TGTGCCAGCACCGCAACAGGGGCCTATGGCTACACCTTC
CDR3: CASTATGAYGYTF

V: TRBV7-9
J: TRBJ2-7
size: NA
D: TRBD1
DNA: TGTGCCAGCACTGGACAGGCCTCCTACGAGCAGTACTTC
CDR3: CASTGQASYEQYF

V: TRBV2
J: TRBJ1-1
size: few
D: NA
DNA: TGTGCCAGCCCGACTGAAGCTTTCTTT
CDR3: CASPTEAFF

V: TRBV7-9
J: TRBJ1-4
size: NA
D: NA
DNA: TGTGCCAGCAGCTTAGGAGTGTCCACAACTAATGAAAAACTGTTTTTT
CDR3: CASSLGVSTTNEKLFF

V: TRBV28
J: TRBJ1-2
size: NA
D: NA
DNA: TGTGCCAGCAGTTTGCCGGTTAACTATGGCTACACCTTC
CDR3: CASSLPVNYGYTF